This T cell receptor beta chain was obtained from a study of T cell responses to AZD1222 COVID-19 vaccine. Study-level points and caveats: Donors skewed white British and female; clonal diversity was possibly underestimated. The reported proportion of spike-specific TCRs targeting unmutated variant regions was nearly half. The peak T cell response came first, and repertoires were sampled only after it. Spike-specific TCR breadth and depth grew following two AZD1222 doses.

On this clone: The antigen is not known.

Clones were read by immunoSEQ multiplex PCR, and TCRdb kept only the in-frame ones, dropping some. The sample yields 100,000 to 150,000 clones, around 84% seen once. The TCR comes from an adult who received the AZD1222 COVID-19 vaccine. The sequencing here drew on peripheral blood, taken 28 days after the second AZD1222 dose.

The CDR3 DNA sequence: TGTGCCAGCAGTTGGGGAACAGGTTCCTACAATGAGCAGTTCTTC. Encoded protein: CASSWGTGSYNEQFF. This rearrangement joins TRBV27 to TRBJ2-1, with D possibly TRBD1 on 5 matching bases. With 4 bases removed from V and 1 base from J, the gap between germline ends came to 11 bases. Germline V gene lookup returns CDR1 MNHEY and CDR2 SMNVEV (reference sequence). CDR3 length: 15 residues.